Only a few counts were recorded for the clone carrying this T cell receptor beta chain. The antigen is not known. Germline loops: CDR1 DFQATT, CDR2 SNEGSKA (reference sequence). This CDR3 is built from 12 residues. Trimming left V 3 bases short and J 0 bases short, with 4 bases between. The record originates from a study of T-cell memory formation after mild COVID-19. Overall study findings and caveats: Pre-infection memory carried some responding clones, suggesting that cross-reactive memory joined.

5'RACE with constant-segment primers yielded barcoded, UMI-tagged TCR alpha and TCR beta cDNA libraries. Via MiXCR, TCRdb re-called the 5' RACE reads, giving one row per CDR3 protein. Seen here are some 290,000 distinct CDR3 sequences, around 16% observed once, and the top ten hold 22%. The chain couples TRBV20-1 to TRBJ2-3; D gene ambiguous. The specimen was PBMCs or a T cell subset sorted from them (not recorded which). The receptor was derived from a man between 18 and 29 years old who had mild COVID-19 (a few samples of this study predate the infection). Cell type and time point are not known. The CDR3 loop reads CSASYSTDTQYF. In DNA, the CDR3 is TGCAGTGCTAGCTACAGCACAGATACGCAGTATTTT.